These 25 T cell receptor beta chains were all obtained from the same sample, sequenced in a study of cytomegalovirus exposure and HLA in healthy donors. The PCR had 60 Vbeta and 13 Jbeta primers. Sequencing was performed with immunoSEQ multiplex PCR; in TCRdb, only in-frame clones are kept and a portion is missing. There are 95,000 to 100,000 clones in the sample; 85% occur only once, and 3.5% to 5% lies in the top ten. The sample consisted of PBMCs. The source is a man aged 25-45 years in good health and CMV-seronegative.

This rearrangement joins TRBV28 to TRBJ2-7; 11 nucleotides align to TRBD1. CDR3 length: 17 amino acids. In germline, CDR1 is MDHEN, CDR2 SYDVKM. Trimming took 3 bases from V and 5 from J; bases not matched to a gene: 12. The CDR3 is CASSFGGLRDRGNEQYF. The CDR3 DNA sequence: TGTGCCAGCAGTTTTGGGGGACTCCGGGACAGGGGGAACGAGCAGTACTTC.

The rearrangement joins TRBV4-2 to TRBJ2-7; D remains ambiguous. This CDR3 is built from 14 residues. Germline values: CDR1 LGHNA, CDR2 YNFKEQ. V was cut by 0 bases and J by 4 bases, with 10 bases left in between. In DNA, the CDR3 is TGTGCCAGCAGCCAAGATCGGGTTGGATACGAGCAGTACTTC. Translating gives CASSQDRVGYEQYF.

This clone was detected once. This chain connects TRBV6-5 to TRBJ1-1; 7 bases line up with TRBD1. The J segment lost 7 bases and the V segment lost 2 bases, leaving 4 bases of the junction unmatched. The CDR3 sequence is 13 residues long. Germline CDR1 reads MNHEY; CDR2 reads SVGAGI. The DNA of the CDR3 is TGTGCCAGCAGTTACGCAGCAGGGGGTGAAGCTTTCTTT. Translation gives CASSYAAGGEAFF.

This chain uses TRBV4-3 with TRBJ2-7; 9 bases line up with TRBD2. The CDR3 contains 16 residues. The V segment lost 0 bases and the J segment 3 bases; nucleotides outside the gene matches: 6. CDR1 is LGHNA and CDR2 is YSLEER in the germline V gene. The CDR3 region is CASSQEKREVIYEQYF. CDR3 nucleotides: TGCGCCAGCAGCCAAGAAAAGCGGGAGGTGATCTACGAGCAGTACTTC.

The genes are TRBV7-9 and TRBJ2-6, with 8 bases matching TRBD1. Germline V lookup: CDR1 SEHNR, CDR2 FQNEAQ (reference sequence). Germline trimming cut 2 bases from V and 0 bases from J; bases unmatched to any gene: 9. CDR3 length: 19 residues. The CDR3 DNA reads TGTGCCAGCAGCTTATCGTTGGGACAGGCGAGCTCTGGGGCCAACGTCCTGACTTTC. Residues: CASSLSLGQASSGANVLTF. Full variable domain (rest looked up from reference TRBV7-9 and TRBJ2-6): DTGVSQNPRHKITKRGQNVTFRCDPISEHNRLYWYRQTLGQGPEFLTYFQNEAQLEKSRLLSDRFSAERPKGSFSTLEIQRTEQGDSAMYLCASSLSLGQASSGANVLTFGAGSRLTVL.

The chain employs TRBV29-1 and TRBJ2-1; 7 positions match TRBD1. This CDR3 is built from 12 residues. V shed 2 bases, J shed 11 bases, and the junction held 6 bases outside the gene matches. In germline, CDR1 is SQVTM, CDR2 ANQGSEA. CDR3 region: CSVELTGPQQFF. The CDR3 bases are TGCAGCGTTGAACTGACAGGGCCCCAGCAGTTCTTC.

The V and J genes are TRBV19 and TRBJ2-7; 11 positions match TRBD2. V shed 3 bases, J shed 7 bases, and the junction held 14 bases outside the gene matches. The CDR3 contains 17 residues. The germline V gene has CDR1 LNHDA and CDR2 SQIVND (reference sequence). The CDR3 region is CASSIFLAGGNPREQYF. The DNA for the CDR3 is TGTGCCAGTAGTATTTTCTTAGCGGGAGGGAACCCACGGGAGCAGTACTTC.

The chain joins TRBV10-3 to TRBJ1-5; 7 positions match TRBD1. V shed 7 bases, J shed 6 bases, and the junction held 9 bases outside the gene matches. This CDR3 is 14 amino acids long. Germline V gene data show CDR1 as ENHRY and CDR2 as SYGVKD. In nucleotides, the CDR3 is TGTGCCATCAATCAGGGGGAGCGGGCTCAGCCCCAGCATTTT. The encoded protein is CAINQGERAQPQHF.

This clone was seen only once. The V call is TRBV4-3, the J call TRBJ2-1; 7 bases line up with TRBD2. V trimming: 7 bases; J trimming: 7 bases; junction bases outside the gene matches: 13. CDR3 size: 15 residues. Germline values: CDR1 LGHNA, CDR2 YSLEER. The CDR3 sequence is CASNSMGGRRNEQFF. The CDR3 DNA reads as TGCGCCAGCAACTCGATGGGCGGGAGAAGGAATGAGCAGTTCTTC.

The chain links TRBV7-2 to TRBJ2-3, with D tentatively TRBD2 (7 bases). This CDR3 has 16 amino acids. Trimming pared 5 bases from V and 4 bases from J, leaving 19 bases between. In germline, CDR1 is SGHTA, CDR2 FQGNSA. This chain's CDR3 is CASSPLRGGAADTQYF. CDR3 bases: TGTGCCAGCAGCCCCCTACGAGGGGGGGCAGCAGATACGCAGTATTTT.

The gene calls are TRBV7-2 and TRBJ2-4; no clear D. Germline lookup yields CDR1 SGHTA and CDR2 FQGNSA. The CDR3 length is 12 residues. V was cut by 6 bases and J by 5 bases, with 8 bases left in between. The CDR3 region is CASSLQENIQYF. In DNA form, the CDR3 reads TGTGCCAGCAGTCTGCAGGAAAACATTCAGTACTTC.

The chain is built from TRBV7-9 and TRBJ2-3; no clear D gene. The germline CDR1 and CDR2 sequences are SEHNR and FQNEAQ (reference sequence). V was cut by 3 bases and J by 2 bases, with 6 bases left in between. The CDR3 loop spans 13 amino acids. CDR3 amino acids: CASSLQATDTQYF. DNA of the CDR3: TGTGCCAGCAGCTTGCAGGCCACAGATACGCAGTATTTT.

The chain is built from TRBV5-8 and TRBJ1-2; the D gene is possibly TRBD1 (6 bases). The CDR3 runs to 15 residues. Germline CDR1 is SGHTS and CDR2 is YDEGEE. The ends were cut back, 0 bases at V and 4 bases at J, with 13 bases in the middle. CDR3 in DNA: TGTGCCAGCAGCTTGGGGCCTCCAGGGGCCTATGGCTACACCTTC. Its protein product is CASSLGPPGAYGYTF.

V usage is TRBV5-1 and J usage is TRBJ2-5; possible D gene TRBD2, 6 bases. There are 15 residues in the CDR3. V was clipped by 5 bases and J by 5 bases, with 19 bases between them. Per germline, CDR1 SGHRS and CDR2 YFSETQ. The chain's CDR3 is CASSGAGWIDETQYF. CDR3 nucleotides: TGCGCCAGCAGTGGTGCGGGGTGGATTGATGAGACCCAGTACTTC.

The chain employs TRBV6-1 and TRBJ1-2; 8 nucleotides align to TRBD1. The V gene end was trimmed by 5 bases and the J gene end by 8 bases; junction bases not matched to a gene: 10. Germline CDR1 reads MNHNS; CDR2 reads SASEGT. The CDR3 is made up of 14 amino acids. CDR3 bases: TGTGCCAGCAGTTCCCCAGGGGGCTCGGAGGGCTACACCTTC. The encoded protein is CASSSPGGSEGYTF.

This clone was seen just once. Other nucleotide sequences from this sample produce the same CDR3. The chain has TRBV18 and TRBJ2-7; the D is unclear. This CDR3 region has 13 residues. Trimming took 3 bases from V and 0 from J, leaving 6 bases between them. The V gene's germline CDR1 is KGHSH and CDR2 LQKENI. CDR3 sequence: CASSPPSSYEQYF. The CDR3, as DNA: TGTGCCAGCTCACCCCCTAGCTCCTACGAGCAGTACTTC.

This clone was seen only a few times. The chain couples TRBV5-1 to TRBJ2-7; possibly TRBD2 for D (5 bases). The germline V and J ends were trimmed by 5 bases and 6 bases, with 12 bases remaining between them. The CDR3 runs to 12 residues. Germline-derived CDR1 and CDR2 are SGHRS and YFSETQ. As DNA, the CDR3 is TGCGCCAGCAGACAAAGTCGGGGCGAGCAGTACTTC. The encoded protein is CASRQSRGEQYF.

The CDR3 nucleotides are TGTGCCAGCAGCCGAGGAGCGCCTGGACAGGAGGAGGACGAGCAGTACTTC. This sequence encodes CASSRGAPGQEEDEQYF. This chain uses TRBV9 with TRBJ2-7; TRBD1 agrees at 7 bases. Germline V CDR1 and CDR2: SGDLS, YYNGEE. This CDR3 has 17 amino acids. Trimming at V came to 4 bases and at J to 5 bases, leaving 18 bases not matched to a gene.

V gene TRBV9 combines with J gene TRBJ2-2; 8 bases fit TRBD2. V was clipped by 0 bases and J by 1 base; unmatched bases: 5. Germline loops: CDR1 SGDLS, CDR2 YYNGEE. The CDR3 loop spans 17 amino acids. The CDR3 nucleotides are TGTGCCAGCAGCGTAGGAGCGGGAGTAGGGAACACCGGGGAGCTGTTTTTT. Encoded protein: CASSVGAGVGNTGELFF.

In this sample, this clone turned up once. This sequence joins TRBV5-6 and TRBJ2-5; D may be TRBD2 (6 bases). V gave up 0 bases and J gave up 0 bases, with 6 bases separating them. CDR1 is SGHDT, CDR2 YYEEEE, per germline. CDR3 length equals 14 residues. The CDR3 is CASSLGRDQETQYF. The CDR3, as DNA: TGTGCCAGCAGCTTGGGGAGGGACCAAGAGACCCAGTACTTC.

V gene TRBV16 combines with J gene TRBJ2-3, with 9 positions matching TRBD2. The CDR3 has 16 residues. Germline CDR1 is KGHSY and CDR2 is FQNENV. V lost 4 bases to trimming and J lost 2 bases; unmatched junction nucleotides: 7. Here the CDR3 DNA reads TGTGCCAGCAGCCCTAATCTAGCGGGGCTCACAGATACGCAGTATTTT. Translation: CASSPNLAGLTDTQYF. Full variable domain (outside the CDR3, taken from reference TRBV16 and TRBJ2-3): GEEVAQTPKHLVRGEGQKAKLYCAPIKGHSYVFWYQQVLKNEFKFLISFQNENVFDETGMPKERFSAKCLPNSPCSLEIQATKLEDSAVYFCASSPNLAGLTDTQYFGPGTRLTVL.

The chain joins TRBV18 to TRBJ1-2, with D hard to call. Trimming removed 4 bases at V and 4 bases at J, with 16 bases between. Germline V CDR1 and CDR2: KGHSH, LQKENI. The CDR3 covers 15 residues. The CDR3 DNA reads TGTGCCAGCTCACGAGACTCGGAGTTGTTCTATGGCTACACCTTC. Translating it yields CASSRDSELFYGYTF.

The J gene is TRBJ1-1, the V gene TRBV6-5; TRBD1 might be the D (6 bases). In germline, CDR1 is MNHEY, CDR2 SVGAGI. The length of the CDR3 is 15 residues. The ends were cut back, 0 bases at V and 4 bases at J, with 12 bases in the middle. The CDR3 loop reads CASSYSMGAGTEAFF. In DNA form, the CDR3 reads TGTGCCAGCAGTTACTCGATGGGGGCTGGCACTGAAGCTTTCTTT.

The genes are TRBV6-6 and TRBJ1-4; D is unresolved. Trimming took off 6 bases at V and 5 bases at J, with 10 bases between the two ends. The CDR3 sequence is 13 residues long. The germline V gene encodes CDR1 MNHNY and CDR2 SVGAGI (reference sequence). The DNA of the CDR3 is TGTGCCAGCAGATACGAGCCGAATGAAAAACTGTTTTTT. Amino acids: CASRYEPNEKLFF.

V gene TRBV5-4 combines with J gene TRBJ2-1, with D hard to call. The ends were cut back, 0 bases at V and 10 bases at J, with 8 bases in the middle. Germline-derived CDR1 and CDR2 are SGHNT and YYREEE (reference sequence). The CDR3 has 12 residues. CDR3 nucleotide sequence: TGTGCCAGCAGCTTGGGCCGAGAGGAGCAGTTCTTC. It codes for CASSLGREEQFF.